These 7 T cell receptor beta chains originate from one sample sequenced in a study of blood T cell repertoires in COVID-19. Data came from immunoSEQ multiplex PCR; TCRdb stores just in-frame clones and leaves some out. The sample gives more than 200,000 clones, roughly 90% of which show up once; more than 5% is in the top ten. The sequencing sample was made of PBMCs or T cells enriched from blood (not recorded which). The receptors shown here come from a woman aged 25 to 39 with acute COVID-19.

A remark on this clone: This CDR3 is also generated by other DNA sequences in the sample. This sequence joins TRBV27 and TRBJ1-5; D is possibly TRBD1 (5 bases). Germline CDR1 MNHEY, CDR2 SMNVEV (reference sequence). V shed 3 bases and J shed 5 bases, with 8 bases lying between them. There are 13 residues in the CDR3. The CDR3 reads CASSFRGDQPQHF. CDR3 DNA: TGTGCCAGCAGTTTTCGGGGGGATCAGCCCCAGCATTTT.

This chain connects TRBV28 to TRBJ1-2, with D unresolved. The CDR3 spans 15 residues. The germline V gene encodes CDR1 MDHEN and CDR2 SYDVKM. V was cut by 5 bases and J by 2 bases, with 15 bases left in between. The CDR3 sequence: CASSPPWEENYGYTF. For the CDR3, the DNA is TGTGCCAGCAGTCCCCCCTGGGAGGAGAACTATGGCTACACCTTC.

This chain connects TRBV12-3 or TRBV12-4 to TRBJ1-1; a weak D match, TRBD1 (5 bases). The CDR3 runs to 13 residues. Trimming stripped 7 bases from V and 2 bases from J, with 11 bases between. The CDR3 region has the DNA TGTGCCAGCATTCTAGACAGCAACACTGAAGCTTTCTTT. Translating it yields CASILDSNTEAFF.

The gene calls are TRBV20-1 and TRBJ1-2; TRBD1 matches 7 bases. V lost 4 bases, J lost 7 bases, and 3 bases stayed unmatched. Per germline, CDR1 DFQATT and CDR2 SNEGSKA (reference sequence). CDR3 length: 11 residues. The CDR3 protein is CSATDRAGYTF. The CDR3 DNA sequence: TGCAGTGCTACTGACAGGGCTGGCTACACCTTC.

This chain joins TRBV5-4 and TRBJ1-5; TRBD1 matches 12 bases. Unmatched junction bases numbered 3, after V lost 3 bases and J lost 5 bases. The CDR3 consists of 15 residues. Per the germline V gene, CDR1 is SGHNT and CDR2 is YYREEE (reference sequence). The CDR3 DNA reads TGTGCCAGCAGCTGGGACAGGGGGCCGCATCAGCCCCAGCATTTT. Amino acids: CASSWDRGPHQPQHF.

This chain links TRBV3-1 (or the pseudogene TRBV3-2) with TRBJ2-1, with 8 bases matching TRBD1. The CDR3 consists of 17 residues. V lost 4 bases, J lost 0 bases, and 8 bases stayed unmatched. Germline loops: CDR1 LGHDT, CDR2 YNNKEL (reference sequence). CDR3 sequence reads: CASSPRTGTGSYNEQFF. The CDR3, as DNA: TGTGCCAGCAGCCCGCGGACAGGGACGGGCTCCTACAATGAGCAGTTCTTC.

The rearrangement links TRBV27 to TRBJ2-4; perhaps TRBD1 as D (6 bases). The CDR3 covers 16 residues. Looked up from germline, CDR1 is MNHEY and CDR2 is SMNVEV (reference sequence). V was clipped by 6 bases and J by 0 bases, with 15 bases between them. The CDR3 sequence: CASRYREMVAKNIQYF. The CDR3 nucleotides read TGTGCCAGCAGGTACAGGGAAATGGTAGCCAAAAACATTCAGTACTTC.